The next 9 T cell receptor beta chains were all read from a single sample in a study of cytomegalovirus exposure and HLA in healthy donors. The PCR contained 60 Vbeta and 13 Jbeta primers. TCRdb's copy holds only in-frame clones and misses some; the assay was immunoSEQ multiplex PCR. The top ten hold around 4.1% of the sample, which has about 150,000 clones, 70% to 80% seen once. The material sequenced was PBMCs. The receptors were sampled from a woman between 35 and 50 years old in good health and CMV-seronegative.

This chain joins TRBV18 and TRBJ2-1; weak D call: TRBD1 (5 bases). CDR1 is KGHSH, CDR2 LQKENI, per germline. The CDR3 is made up of 16 amino acids. V lost 1 base and J 2 bases, leaving 12 bases between the germline ends. DNA for the CDR3: TGTGCCAGCTCACCACGGACACACATAACCTACAATGAGCAGTTCTTC. It specifies CASSPRTHITYNEQFF.

The gene calls are TRBV28 and TRBJ2-7, with TRBD1 as a possible D gene (6 bases). Germline V gene data show CDR1 as MDHEN and CDR2 as SYDVKM. Trimming took off 6 bases at V and 3 bases at J, with 9 bases between the two ends. The CDR3 spans 12 residues. CDR3 residues: CASSPDSYEQYF. CDR3 DNA: TGTGCCAGCAGCCCGGACAGCTACGAGCAGTACTTC.

The CDR3, as DNA: TGCGCCAGCAGCTTCCAGACAGGGAGCTATGGCTACACCTTC. Translation: CASSFQTGSYGYTF. The chain combines TRBV5-1 with TRBJ1-2; 7 bases align to TRBD1. Per germline, CDR1 SGHRS and CDR2 YFSETQ. The CDR3 has 14 residues. V trimming: 2 bases; J trimming: 4 bases; junction bases outside the gene matches: 5.

The table lists this clone with a count of one. In DNA, the CDR3 is TGTGCCAGCAGTTTAGGGGGGAGTCAGTTCTTC. Translating gives CASSLGGSQFF. V is TRBV28 and J is TRBJ2-1, with D tentatively TRBD2 (6 bases). From germline, CDR1 is MDHEN and CDR2 SYDVKM. CDR3 length: 11 amino acids. Trimming left V 2 bases short and J 13 bases short, with 9 bases between.

This clone was found a few times. The DNA of the CDR3 is TGTGCCAGCAGGTGGACAGGGATAGATGGCTACACCTTC. Translation gives CASRWTGIDGYTF. The V gene is TRBV2, the J gene TRBJ1-2, with 8 positions matching TRBD1. This CDR3 is built from 13 residues. V dropped 6 bases and J dropped 6; count of bases not matched to a gene: 6. Germline-derived CDR1 and CDR2 are SNHLY and FYNNEI.

This chain joins TRBV5-1 and TRBJ2-7; 9 bases are shared with TRBD1. CDR3 size: 15 residues. CDR1 is SGHRS, CDR2 YFSETQ, per germline. V shed 0 bases and J 9 bases; nucleotides not matched to a gene: 10. The CDR3 is CASSLAQGASARQYF. CDR3 in DNA: TGCGCCAGCAGCTTGGCACAGGGGGCATCGGCAAGGCAGTACTTC.

The chain recombines TRBV9 with TRBJ1-1, with 11 bases matching TRBD1. CDR1 is SGDLS, CDR2 YYNGEE, per germline. The CDR3 is 15 amino acids. Unmatched junction bases numbered 5, after V lost 0 bases and J lost 7 bases. CDR3 DNA: TGTGCCAGCAGCGTAGTCGGACAGGGGGCAGGTGAAGCTTTCTTT. It specifies CASSVVGQGAGEAFF. Looking up the rest from reference TRBV9 and TRBJ1-1 gives the full variable domain: DSGVTQTPKHLITATGQRVTLRCSPRSGDLSVYWYQQSLDQGLQFLIQYYNGEERAKGNILERFSAQQFPDLHSELNLSSLELGDSALYFCASSVVGQGAGEAFFGQGTRLTVV.

V usage is TRBV7-6 and J usage is TRBJ2-5, with 13 bases identical to TRBD2. Germline lookup yields CDR1 SGHVS and CDR2 FNYEAQ. V trimming: 4 bases; J trimming: 2 bases; junction bases outside the gene matches: 7. This CDR3 comprises 17 residues. The CDR3 reads CASSSTGGLAGQETQYF. CDR3 bases: TGTGCCAGCAGCTCGACTGGGGGACTAGCGGGACAAGAGACCCAGTACTTC.

This rearrangement joins TRBV15 to TRBJ2-3, with 10 bases lining up with TRBD2. V shed 3 bases, J shed 8 bases, and the junction held 20 bases outside the gene matches. This CDR3 is 19 amino acids long. CDR1 is LNHNV, CDR2 YYDKDF, per germline (reference sequence). This CDR3 is CATSRLQGLASGGGGTQYF. The CDR3 coding sequence is TGTGCCACCAGCAGGCTACAGGGGTTGGCTAGCGGGGGCGGCGGTACGCAGTATTTT.